This T cell receptor beta chain was obtained from a study of control samples from healthy donors and cancer patients. V lost 6 bases and J 8 bases, leaving 11 bases between the germline ends. Germline loops: CDR1 ENHRY, CDR2 SYGVKD. This CDR3 has 12 residues. The assay was immunoSEQ multiplex PCR, and TCRdb's table has in-frame clones only and misses some. Of around 170,000 clones listed, 80% to 95% are singletons. This TCR derives from a woman aged 30 to 39 in good health. The sequencing input was blood. The V gene is TRBV10-3, the J gene TRBJ1-3; unclear D gene. CDR3 in DNA: TGTGCCATCAGCCCCTCGGGAGACACCATATATTTT. This gives the protein CAISPSGDTIYF.